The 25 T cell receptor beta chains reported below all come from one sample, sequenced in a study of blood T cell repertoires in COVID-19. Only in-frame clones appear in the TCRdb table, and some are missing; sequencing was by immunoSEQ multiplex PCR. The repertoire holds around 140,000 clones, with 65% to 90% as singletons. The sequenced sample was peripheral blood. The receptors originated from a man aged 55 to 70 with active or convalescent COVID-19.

As DNA, the CDR3 is TGTGCCAGTAGTATAGGACTAGCGGGGTACAATGAGCAGTTCTTC. Translation: CASSIGLAGYNEQFF. The chain is built from TRBV19 and TRBJ2-1, with 11 bases fitting TRBD2. Germline V CDR1 and CDR2: LNHDA, SQIVND (reference sequence). V trimming: 1 base; J trimming: 4 bases; junction bases outside the gene matches: 0. The CDR3 has 15 residues.

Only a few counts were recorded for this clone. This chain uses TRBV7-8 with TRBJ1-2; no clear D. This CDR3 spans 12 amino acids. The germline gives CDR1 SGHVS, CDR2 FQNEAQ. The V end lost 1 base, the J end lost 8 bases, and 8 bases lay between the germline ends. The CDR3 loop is CASSLVTGGYTF. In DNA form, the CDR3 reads TGTGCCAGCAGCTTAGTTACCGGGGGCTACACCTTC.

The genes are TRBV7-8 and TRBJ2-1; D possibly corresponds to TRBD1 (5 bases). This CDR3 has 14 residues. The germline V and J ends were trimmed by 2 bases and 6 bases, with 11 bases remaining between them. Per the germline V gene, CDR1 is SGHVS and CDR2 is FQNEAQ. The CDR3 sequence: CASSLRAGFNEQFF. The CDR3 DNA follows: TGTGCCAGCAGCTTAAGGGCAGGGTTCAATGAGCAGTTCTTC.

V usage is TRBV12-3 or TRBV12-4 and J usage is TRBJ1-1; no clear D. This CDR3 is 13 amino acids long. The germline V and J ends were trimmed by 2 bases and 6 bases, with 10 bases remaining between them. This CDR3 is CASSLFTVAEAFF. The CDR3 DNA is TGTGCCAGCAGTTTATTCACGGTCGCTGAAGCTTTCTTT.

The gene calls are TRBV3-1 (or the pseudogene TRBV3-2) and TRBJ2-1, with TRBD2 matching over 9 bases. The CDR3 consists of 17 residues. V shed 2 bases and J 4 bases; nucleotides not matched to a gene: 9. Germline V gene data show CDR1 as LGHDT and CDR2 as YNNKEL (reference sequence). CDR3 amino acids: CASSQSSGRRGYNEQFF. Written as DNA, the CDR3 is TGTGCCAGCAGCCAATCCAGCGGGAGGCGGGGTTACAATGAGCAGTTCTTC.

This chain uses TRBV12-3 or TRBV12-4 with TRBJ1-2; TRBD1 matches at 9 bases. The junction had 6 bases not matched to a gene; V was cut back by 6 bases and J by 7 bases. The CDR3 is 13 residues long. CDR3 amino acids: CASRTGGSSGYTF. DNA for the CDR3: TGTGCCAGCAGAACAGGGGGCTCGAGTGGCTACACCTTC.

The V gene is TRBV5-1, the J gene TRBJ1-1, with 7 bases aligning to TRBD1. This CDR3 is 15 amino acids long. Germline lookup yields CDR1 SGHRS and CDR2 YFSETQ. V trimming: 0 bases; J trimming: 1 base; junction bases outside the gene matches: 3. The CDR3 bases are TGCGCCAGCAGCTTGGACAGGGGACGGAACACTGAAGCTTTCTTT. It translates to CASSLDRGRNTEAFF. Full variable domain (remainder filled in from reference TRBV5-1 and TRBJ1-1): KAGVTQTPRYLIKTRGQQVTLSCSPISGHRSVSWYQQTPGQGLQFLFEYFSETQRNKGNFPGRFSGRQFSNSRSEMNVSTLELGDSALYLCASSLDRGRNTEAFFGQGTRLTVV.

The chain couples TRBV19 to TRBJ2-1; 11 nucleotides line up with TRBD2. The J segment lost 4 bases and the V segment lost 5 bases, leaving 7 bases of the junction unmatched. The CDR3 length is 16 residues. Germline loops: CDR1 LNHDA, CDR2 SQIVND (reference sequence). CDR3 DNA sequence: TGTGCCAGTAGTTCTTCTAGCGGGGGGTTATACAATGAGCAGTTCTTC. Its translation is CASSSSSGGLYNEQFF. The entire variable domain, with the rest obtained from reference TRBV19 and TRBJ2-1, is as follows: DGGITQSPKYLFRKEGQNVTLSCEQNLNHDAMYWYRQDPGQGLRLIYYSQIVNDFQKGDIAEGYSVSREKKESFPLTVTSAQKNPTAFYLCASSSSSGGLYNEQFFGPGTRLTVL.

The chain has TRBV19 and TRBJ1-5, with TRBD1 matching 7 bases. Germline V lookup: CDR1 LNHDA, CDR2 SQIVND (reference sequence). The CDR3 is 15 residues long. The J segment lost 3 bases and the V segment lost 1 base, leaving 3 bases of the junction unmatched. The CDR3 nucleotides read TGTGCCAGTAGTATAGGGGGACAGATCAATCAGCCCCAGCATTTT. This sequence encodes CASSIGGQINQPQHF.

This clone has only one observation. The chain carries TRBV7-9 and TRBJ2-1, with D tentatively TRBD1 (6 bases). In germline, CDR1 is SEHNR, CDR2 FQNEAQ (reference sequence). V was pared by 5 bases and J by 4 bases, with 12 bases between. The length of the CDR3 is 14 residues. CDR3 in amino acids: CASSPRGQYNEQFF. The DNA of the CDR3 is TGTGCCAGCAGCCCCAGGGGTCAGTACAATGAGCAGTTCTTC. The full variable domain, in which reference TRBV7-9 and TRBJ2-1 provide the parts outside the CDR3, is DTGVSQNPRHKITKRGQNVTFRCDPISEHNRLYWYRQTLGQGPEFLTYFQNEAQLEKSRLLSDRFSAERPKGSFSTLEIQRTEQGDSAMYLCASSPRGQYNEQFFGPGTRLTVL.

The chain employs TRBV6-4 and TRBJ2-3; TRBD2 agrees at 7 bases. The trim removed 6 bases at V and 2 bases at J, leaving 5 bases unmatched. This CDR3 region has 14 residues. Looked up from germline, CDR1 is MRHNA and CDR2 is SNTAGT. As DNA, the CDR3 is TGTGCCAGCAGGCGGGACTACTCCACAGATACGCAGTATTTT. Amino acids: CASRRDYSTDTQYF.

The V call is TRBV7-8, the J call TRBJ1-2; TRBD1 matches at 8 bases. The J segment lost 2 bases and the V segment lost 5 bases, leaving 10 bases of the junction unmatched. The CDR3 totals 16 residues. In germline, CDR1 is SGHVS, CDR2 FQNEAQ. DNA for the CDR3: TGTGCCAGCAGCATTACAACATGGACAGGGAACTATGGCTACACCTTC. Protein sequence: CASSITTWTGNYGYTF.

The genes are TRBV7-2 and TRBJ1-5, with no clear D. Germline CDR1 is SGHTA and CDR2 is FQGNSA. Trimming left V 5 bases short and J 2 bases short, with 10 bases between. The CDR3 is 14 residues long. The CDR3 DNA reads TGTGCCAGCAGCCCCGGCGGAGGCAATCAGCCCCAGCATTTT. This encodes CASSPGGGNQPQHF.

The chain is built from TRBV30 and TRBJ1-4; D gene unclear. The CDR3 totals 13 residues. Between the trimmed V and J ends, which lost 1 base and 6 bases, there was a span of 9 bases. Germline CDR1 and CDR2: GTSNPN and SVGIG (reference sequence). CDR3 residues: CAWSDNRYEKLFF. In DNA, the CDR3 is TGTGCCTGGAGTGACAACCGTTATGAAAAACTGTTTTTT.

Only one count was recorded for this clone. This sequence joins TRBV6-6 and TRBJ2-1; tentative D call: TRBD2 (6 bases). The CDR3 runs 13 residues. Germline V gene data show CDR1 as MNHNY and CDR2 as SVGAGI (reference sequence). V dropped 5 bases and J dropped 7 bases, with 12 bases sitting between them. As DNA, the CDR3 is TGTGCCAGCAGTACTGGTGCGGGAAATGAGCAGTTCTTC. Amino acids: CASSTGAGNEQFF.

The CDR3 DNA reads as TGTGCCAGCAGCCAAGGGTTCCCACAGCCTAACACTGAAGCTTTCTTT. Its translation: CASSQGFPQPNTEAFF. The V and J genes are TRBV14 and TRBJ1-1; D ambiguous. Trimming pared 1 base from V and 2 bases from J, leaving 14 bases between. CDR1 is SGHDN and CDR2 is FVKESK in the germline V gene. The CDR3 extends over 16 amino acids.

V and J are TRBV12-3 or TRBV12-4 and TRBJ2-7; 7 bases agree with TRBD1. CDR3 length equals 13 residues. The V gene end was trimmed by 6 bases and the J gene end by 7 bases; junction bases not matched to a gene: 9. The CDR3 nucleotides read TGTGCCAGCAGGGGAGACAGGGCGAGGGAGCAGTACTTC. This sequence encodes CASRGDRAREQYF.

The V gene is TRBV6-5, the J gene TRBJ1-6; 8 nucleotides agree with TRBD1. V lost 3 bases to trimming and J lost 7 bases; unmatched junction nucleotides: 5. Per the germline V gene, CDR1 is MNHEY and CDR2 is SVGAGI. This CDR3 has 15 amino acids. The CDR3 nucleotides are TGTGCCAGCAGTTATTCGGACAGGGTAAATTCACCCCTCCACTTT. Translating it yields CASSYSDRVNSPLHF.

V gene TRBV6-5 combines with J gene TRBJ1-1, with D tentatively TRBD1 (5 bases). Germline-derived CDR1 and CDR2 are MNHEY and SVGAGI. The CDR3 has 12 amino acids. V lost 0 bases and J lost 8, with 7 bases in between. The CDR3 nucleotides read TGTGCCAGCAGTTACTCCGGGGGGGAAGCTTTCTTT. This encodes CASSYSGGEAFF.

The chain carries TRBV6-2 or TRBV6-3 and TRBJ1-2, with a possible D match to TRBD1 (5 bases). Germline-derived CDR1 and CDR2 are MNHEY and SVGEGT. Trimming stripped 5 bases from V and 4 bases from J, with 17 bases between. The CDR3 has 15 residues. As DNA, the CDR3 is TGTGCCAGCAGTCTAGGGCAGGCGGGGCTCTATGGCTACACCTTC. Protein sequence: CASSLGQAGLYGYTF.

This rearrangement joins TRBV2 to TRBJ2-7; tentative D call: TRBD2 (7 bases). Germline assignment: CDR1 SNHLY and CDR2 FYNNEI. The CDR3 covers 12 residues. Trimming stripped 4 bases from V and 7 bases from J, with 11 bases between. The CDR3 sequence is CASSGRGGEQYF. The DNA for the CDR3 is TGTGCCAGCAGTGGAAGGGGGGGTGAGCAGTACTTC.

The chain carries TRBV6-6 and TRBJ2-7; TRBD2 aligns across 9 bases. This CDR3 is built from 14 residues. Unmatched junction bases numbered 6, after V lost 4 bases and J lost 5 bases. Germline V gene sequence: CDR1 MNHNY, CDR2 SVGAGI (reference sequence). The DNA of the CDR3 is TGTGCCAGCAGTTCTTCAGCGGGAGGAAACGAGCAGTACGTC. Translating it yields CASSSSAGGNEQYV.

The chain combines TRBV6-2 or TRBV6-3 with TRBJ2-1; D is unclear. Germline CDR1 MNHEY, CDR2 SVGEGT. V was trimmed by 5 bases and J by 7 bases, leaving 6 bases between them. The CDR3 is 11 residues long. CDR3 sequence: CASSALNEQFF. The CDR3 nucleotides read TGTGCCAGCAGTGCGCTAAATGAGCAGTTCTTC.

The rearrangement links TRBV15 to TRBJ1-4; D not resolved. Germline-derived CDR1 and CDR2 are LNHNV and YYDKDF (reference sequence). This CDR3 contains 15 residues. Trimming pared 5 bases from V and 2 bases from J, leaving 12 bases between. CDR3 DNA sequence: TGTGCCACCAGCGTTGAACCCGGGACTAATGAAAAACTGTTTTTT. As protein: CATSVEPGTNEKLFF.

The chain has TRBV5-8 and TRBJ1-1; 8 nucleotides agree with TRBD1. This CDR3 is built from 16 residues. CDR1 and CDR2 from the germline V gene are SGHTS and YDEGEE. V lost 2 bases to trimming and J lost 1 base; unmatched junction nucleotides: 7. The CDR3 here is CASSFPRQGTNTEAFF. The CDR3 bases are TGTGCCAGCAGCTTTCCCCGACAGGGGACGAACACTGAAGCTTTCTTT. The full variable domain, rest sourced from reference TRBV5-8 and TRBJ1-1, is EAGVTQSPTHLIKTRGQQATLRCSPISGHTSVYWYQQALGLGLQFLLWYDEGEERNRGNFPPRFSGRQFPNYSSELNVNALELEDSALYLCASSFPRQGTNTEAFFGQGTRLTVV.